The 25 T cell receptor beta chains below all came from one sample that was sequenced in a study of blood T cell repertoires in COVID-19. Here immunoSEQ multiplex PCR was the method, and the copy in TCRdb shows in-frame clones only, minus some. Among approximately 190,000 clones listed, 84% were seen once. The material sequenced was PBMCs or T cells enriched from blood (not recorded which). The receptors come from a woman aged 25 to 39 who had been exposed to COVID-19.

The J gene is TRBJ1-2, the V gene TRBV23-1; 11 bases are a match to TRBD1. TRBV23-1 is an ORF, and what it does is uncertain. J lost 4 bases, V lost 8 bases, and 9 bases had no gene match. This CDR3 contains 15 residues. The CDR3 sequence: CASFTGTGGPYGYTF. CDR3 in DNA: TGCGCCAGCTTTACCGGGACAGGGGGGCCCTATGGCTACACCTTC.

The rearrangement uses TRBV6-2 or TRBV6-3 and TRBJ1-2, with D maybe TRBD1 (5 bases). CDR3 length: 13 residues. Trimming took 3 bases from V and 4 from J, leaving 9 bases between them. CDR1 is MNHEY, CDR2 SVGEGT, per germline. CDR3 nucleotides: TGTGCCAGCAGTTATCAGGGTTTCTATGGCTACACCTTC. This sequence encodes CASSYQGFYGYTF.

This clone was seen a single time. The V call is TRBV7-8, the J call TRBJ1-1; tentatively, D is TRBD1 (6 bases). The germline CDR1 and CDR2 sequences are SGHVS and FQNEAQ. The CDR3 has 17 residues. Trimming left V 5 bases short and J 4 bases short, with 23 bases between. Here the CDR3 DNA reads TGTGCCAGCAGCCCACCGGGACACCCGATAACGGGCACTGAAGCTTTCTTT. As protein: CASSPPGHPITGTEAFF.

This chain joins TRBV9 and TRBJ2-7, with 7 bases matching TRBD1. CDR3 size: 15 residues. Per germline, CDR1 SGDLS and CDR2 YYNGEE. V trimming: 6 bases; J trimming: 7 bases; junction bases outside the gene matches: 16. The CDR3 is CASNLGTASTTEQYF. In DNA form, the CDR3 reads TGTGCCAGCAACCTCGGGACAGCCTCTACTACGGAGCAGTACTTC.

The V gene is TRBV7-6, the J gene TRBJ2-5; 8 positions agree with TRBD2. Germline CDR1 SGHVS, CDR2 FNYEAQ. This CDR3 comprises 16 residues. Unmatched junction bases numbered 7, after V lost 2 bases and J lost 2 bases. The CDR3 sequence: CASSLLGAGGQETQYF. CDR3 bases: TGTGCCAGCAGCTTATTGGGTGCGGGGGGTCAAGAGACCCAGTACTTC.

V gene TRBV25-1 combines with J gene TRBJ1-2, with D possibly TRBD1 on 5 matching bases. Trimming took 2 bases from V and 5 from J, leaving 15 bases between them. This CDR3 region has 15 residues. The V gene's germline CDR1 is MGHDK and CDR2 SYGVNS. This CDR3 reads CASSERGPPDYGYTF. The CDR3 region has the DNA TGTGCCAGCAGTGAAAGGGGTCCACCGGATTATGGCTACACCTTC.

The CDR3 DNA reads TGTGCTAGTGGTACGACAGGGGGCCAAAACATTCAGTACTTC. Translated, it gives CASGTTGGQNIQYF. The chain links TRBV12-5 to TRBJ2-4; 10 bases are shared with TRBD1. The CDR3 contains 14 residues. Germline-derived CDR1 and CDR2 are LGHNT and FRNRAP. Unmatched junction bases numbered 3, after V lost 5 bases and J lost 5 bases.

This clone showed up just once. The rearrangement joins TRBV29-1 to TRBJ1-1, with D possibly being TRBD1 (5 bases). Germline V CDR1 and CDR2: SQVTM, ANQGSEA. V was shortened by 6 bases and J by 1 base, with 12 bases between the two germline ends. The CDR3 loop spans 13 amino acids. CDR3 in amino acids: CSVPGLGNTEAFF. The CDR3 DNA sequence: TGCAGCGTCCCAGGGCTTGGGAACACTGAAGCTTTCTTT.

The chain is built from TRBV7-2 and TRBJ2-2, with 8 bases fitting TRBD2. Germline-derived CDR1 and CDR2 are SGHTA and FQGNSA. With 6 bases clipped from V and 2 bases from J, the junction kept 5 bases outside the gene matches. The CDR3 is 15 amino acids. This chain's CDR3 is CASSPSGRNTGELFF. In DNA form, the CDR3 reads TGTGCCAGCAGTCCTAGCGGGCGAAACACCGGGGAGCTGTTTTTT.

This clone was seen only once. The chain recombines TRBV11-1 with TRBJ1-1, with D possibly matching TRBD1 (6 bases). Germline CDR1 SGHAT, CDR2 FQDESV (reference sequence). The V end lost 3 bases, the J end lost 2 bases, and 13 bases lay between the germline ends. The length of the CDR3 is 15 residues. The CDR3: CASSFAGQLNTEAFF. The DNA for the CDR3 is TGTGCCAGCAGCTTTGCCGGACAGCTAAACACTGAAGCTTTCTTT. Full variable domain (rest looked up from reference TRBV11-1 and TRBJ1-1): EAEVAQSPRYKITEKSQAVAFWCDPISGHATLYWYRQILGQGPELLVQFQDESVVDDSQLPKDRFSAERLKGVDSTLKIQPAELGDSAMYLCASSFAGQLNTEAFFGQGTRLTVV.

J is TRBJ2-3 and V is TRBV5-1; a possible D gene is TRBD2 (6 bases). Germline values: CDR1 SGHRS, CDR2 YFSETQ. V was trimmed by 1 base and J by 0 bases, leaving 12 bases between them. This CDR3 region has 16 residues. CDR3 DNA sequence: TGCGCCAGCAGCTTGTGGGTAGCGGCTAGCACAGATACGCAGTATTTT. It encodes CASSLWVAASTDTQYF.

The V gene is TRBV9, the J gene TRBJ1-1, with D perhaps matching TRBD1 (5 bases). The CDR3 runs 16 residues. From germline, CDR1 is SGDLS and CDR2 YYNGEE. Trimming shortened V by 4 bases and J by 2 bases, and 18 bases separated the two germline ends. The CDR3 sequence is CASSTPGEVVNTEAFF. As DNA, the CDR3 is TGTGCCAGCAGCACCCCGGGGGAGGTGGTAAACACTGAAGCTTTCTTT.

This rearrangement joins TRBV27 to TRBJ1-1; the match to TRBD1 covers 9 bases. Trimming removed 5 bases from V and 11 bases from J; junction bases left unmatched: 12. Germline loops: CDR1 MNHEY, CDR2 SMNVEV (reference sequence). CDR3 length: 14 residues. CDR3 bases: TGTGCCAGCAGTCTCCTACCGGGACAGGGCGGGGCTTTCTTT. Amino acid sequence: CASSLLPGQGGAFF.

In this sample, this clone turned up once. The chain is built from TRBV18 and TRBJ1-1, with TRBD1 matching 8 bases. V dropped 4 bases and J dropped 1; count of bases not matched to a gene: 8. The CDR3 consists of 16 residues. Germline V lookup: CDR1 KGHSH, CDR2 LQKENI. CDR3 region: CASSLSKTGANTEAFF. CDR3 in DNA: TGTGCCAGCTCACTTAGCAAGACAGGGGCGAACACTGAAGCTTTCTTT.

The chain links TRBV6-5 to TRBJ2-5; possible D gene TRBD1, 6 bases. The germline V and J ends were trimmed by 5 bases and 1 base, with 11 bases remaining between them. The CDR3 spans 14 residues. Germline values: CDR1 MNHEY, CDR2 SVGAGI. In DNA, the CDR3 is TGTGCCAGCAGTCATCAGGGGACCCAAGAGACCCAGTACTTC. This gives the protein CASSHQGTQETQYF.

The V call is TRBV19, the J call TRBJ2-5; D is perhaps TRBD2 (6 bases). Germline values: CDR1 LNHDA, CDR2 SQIVND (reference sequence). The CDR3 is 14 amino acids. V was shortened by 5 bases and J by 4 bases, with 14 bases between the two germline ends. CDR3 nucleotide sequence: TGTGCCAGTAGTTGGGCAGGGCGGGGAGAGACCCAGTACTTC. Its translation is CASSWAGRGETQYF.

The V gene is TRBV6-2 or TRBV6-3, the J gene TRBJ2-5, with D uncertain. The V end was cut by 6 bases, the J end by 2 bases, with 7 bases between. The CDR3 spans 12 residues. CDR1 is MNHEY, CDR2 SVGEGT, per germline. The CDR3 is CASSPVQETQYF. The CDR3 nucleotides are TGTGCCAGCAGCCCCGTACAAGAGACCCAGTACTTC.

This clone was seen more than once but under ten times. The chain employs TRBV7-2 and TRBJ2-5; D uncertain. Per germline, CDR1 SGHTA and CDR2 FQGNSA. V was cut by 1 base and J by 2 bases, with 8 bases left in between. The CDR3 contains 14 residues. CDR3 nucleotides: TGTGCCAGCAGCTTAGGGAGCACTCAAGAGACCCAGTACTTC. Translation gives CASSLGSTQETQYF.

The rearrangement joins TRBV12-3 or TRBV12-4 to TRBJ2-5; 9 nucleotides agree with TRBD1. The J segment lost 5 bases and the V segment lost 6 bases, leaving 4 bases of the junction unmatched. The CDR3 runs 13 residues. The CDR3 reads CASRTGGQETQYF. CDR3 in DNA: TGTGCCAGCAGGACAGGGGGACAGGAGACCCAGTACTTC.

The chain joins TRBV24-1 to TRBJ2-1; 7 positions match TRBD1. V lost 4 bases to trimming and J lost 6 bases; unmatched junction nucleotides: 8. CDR3 size: 15 residues. The germline CDR1 and CDR2 sequences are KGHDR and SFDVKD. The CDR3 DNA reads as TGTGCCACCAGTGACCGGGACAGACTCCTCAATGAGCAGTTCTTC. Protein: CATSDRDRLLNEQFF.

The chain links TRBV12-5 to TRBJ2-1; 11 bases line up with TRBD1. The germline gives CDR1 LGHNT, CDR2 FRNRAP. The CDR3 runs 19 residues. Trimming took 0 bases from V and 4 from J; bases not matched to a gene: 11. The CDR3 sequence: CASGLVLFGQGALYNEQFF. Written as DNA, the CDR3 is TGTGCTAGTGGTTTGGTACTATTTGGACAGGGGGCTTTATACAATGAGCAGTTCTTC.

The CDR3 protein is CASSLREAFF. The CDR3 DNA is TGTGCCAGCAGCCTGAGGGAAGCTTTCTTT. The rearrangement uses TRBV2 and TRBJ1-1; D not resolved. V was trimmed by 6 bases and J by 8 bases, leaving 7 bases between them. The germline V gene encodes CDR1 SNHLY and CDR2 FYNNEI. This CDR3 is built from 10 residues.

The V and J genes are TRBV3-1 (or the pseudogene TRBV3-2) and TRBJ2-1; a possible D gene is TRBD2 (6 bases). Germline CDR1 is LGHDT and CDR2 is YNNKEL (reference sequence). The CDR3 runs to 14 residues. V lost 1 base, J lost 9 bases, and 13 bases lay in between. This CDR3 reads CASSQVRGMGEQFF. In DNA form, the CDR3 reads TGTGCCAGCAGCCAAGTCCGGGGGATGGGTGAGCAGTTCTTC.

The V call is TRBV7-2, the J call TRBJ2-4; 10 bases fit TRBD2. CDR1 is SGHTA and CDR2 is FQGNSA in the germline V gene. V trimming: 0 bases; J trimming: 11 bases; junction bases outside the gene matches: 19. The CDR3 is 19 amino acids. The CDR3 DNA is TGTGCCAGCAGCTTAGCCCTAGCGGGGGACCCGGGGGGGCCCAGACTTCAGTACTTC. This gives the protein CASSLALAGDPGGPRLQYF. The complete variable domain, with remaining parts taken from reference TRBV7-2 and TRBJ2-4, reads GAGVSQSPSNKVTEKGKDVELRCDPISGHTALYWYRQSLGQGLEFLIYFQGNSAPDKSGLPSDRFSAERTGGSVSTLTIQRTQQEDSAVYLCASSLALAGDPGGPRLQYFGAGTRLSVL.

The chain is built from TRBV4-1 and TRBJ2-2; TRBD1 agrees at 8 bases. Unmatched junction bases numbered 11, after V lost 1 base and J lost 4 bases. The CDR3 covers 18 residues. From germline, CDR1 is MGHRA and CDR2 YSYEKL. CDR3 sequence (DNA): TGCGCCAGCAGCCAAGCAGGGGGCACTATTACCCTCACCGGGGAGCTGTTTTTT. It yields the protein CASSQAGGTITLTGELFF.